One and the same sample provided the 21 T cell receptor beta chains below, sequenced in a study of cytomegalovirus exposure and HLA in healthy donors (dated by TCRdb to about 2017). The library was prepared using the immunoSEQ multiplex PCR assay. A mixture of 60 forward primers for TCR Vbeta segments and 13 reverse primers for TCR Jbeta segments was used in the multiplex PCR. TCRdb retrieved this table from immuneACCESS and kept in-frame rearrangements only. Not all clones are present; in checked studies, unresolved V genes account for under half, and no reason is known for the remainder. The sample has around 97,000 clones on record. About 3.2% of the sample is held by the ten biggest clonotypes. Sequenced material: PBMCs. The receptors stem from a man aged 40-50 years in good health and CMV-seronegative.

The CDR3 spells CASSRQGARETQYF. CDR3 bases: TGTGCCAGCAGTAGACAGGGGGCGCGGGAGACCCAGTACTTC. The rearrangement joins TRBV2 to TRBJ2-5, with TRBD1 matching 10 bases. The CDR3 sequence is 14 residues long. The ends lost 5 bases at V and 5 bases at J; junction bases unmatched: 5. Germline lookup yields CDR1 SNHLY and CDR2 FYNNEI.

About this clone: One end of the junction fails to match germline, which may point to a read error. The rearrangement links TRBV5-5 to TRBJ2-4; possible D gene TRBD1, 5 bases. Germline V gene data show CDR1 as SGHKS and CDR2 as YYEKEE (reference sequence). The CDR3 sequence is 12 residues long. The chain's CDR3 is CASSSPRAHRDF. The CDR3 DNA sequence: TGTGCCAGCAGCTCCCCCAGGGCTCATAGGGACTTC. Combining the CDR3 with reference TRBV5-5 and TRBJ2-4 gives the whole variable domain DAGVTQSPTHLIKTRGQQVTLRCSPISGHKSVSWYQQVLGQGPQFIFQYYEKEERGRGNFPDRFSARQFPNYSSELNVNALLLGDSALYLCASSSPRAHRDFGAGTRLSVL.

This chain connects TRBV4-1 to TRBJ2-7; TRBD1 matches 9 bases. The CDR3 is made up of 16 amino acids. The germline gives CDR1 MGHRA, CDR2 YSYEKL. The trim removed 0 bases at V and 2 bases at J, leaving 5 bases unmatched. In DNA form, the CDR3 reads TGCGCCAGCAGCCAAGATCAAGGGACAGGGACCTACGAGCAGTACTTC. Amino acids: CASSQDQGTGTYEQYF.

Points on this clone: One junction end disagrees with the germline gene, perhaps due to a read error. This rearrangement joins TRBV5-4 to TRBJ2-5; 11 nucleotides align to TRBD2. The germline V gene has CDR1 SGHNT and CDR2 YYREEE (reference sequence). This CDR3 is 15 amino acids long. CDR3 sequence reads: CASRPTSGGPEAQYF. Here the CDR3 DNA reads TGTGCCAGCAGGCCTACTAGCGGGGGACCAGAGGCCCAGTACTTC.

V is TRBV4-1 and J is TRBJ2-1; 10 bases are a match to TRBD2. Germline V CDR1 and CDR2: MGHRA, YSYEKL. V was pared by 4 bases and J by 1 base, with 13 bases of the junction left unmatched. The CDR3 totals 19 residues. The CDR3 sequence is CASSRESGASGSSYNEQFF. The CDR3 region has the DNA TGCGCCAGCAGCCGCGAAAGTGGAGCTAGCGGGAGTTCCTACAATGAGCAGTTCTTC.

The chain joins TRBV4-3 to TRBJ2-3; 7 bases are shared with TRBD2. V trimming: 2 bases; J trimming: 1 base; junction bases outside the gene matches: 3. Germline V gene data show CDR1 as LGHNA and CDR2 as YSLEER. CDR3 length equals 15 residues. The CDR3: CASSQTSDRTDTQYF. CDR3 sequence (DNA): TGCGCCAGCAGCCAAACTAGCGACCGCACAGATACGCAGTATTTT.

The chain combines TRBV28 with TRBJ2-2, with 8 positions matching TRBD2. J lost 6 bases, V lost 4 bases, and 10 bases had no gene match. Germline V gives CDR1 MDHEN, CDR2 SYDVKM. The CDR3 totals 16 residues. This CDR3 reads CASSYSGTSRSGELFF. In nucleotides, the CDR3 is TGTGCCAGCAGTTATTCCGGGACTAGTAGATCCGGGGAGCTGTTTTTT.

The J gene is TRBJ2-7, the V gene TRBV9; TRBD1 aligns across 7 bases. The CDR3 covers 16 residues. V was clipped by 3 bases and J by 2 bases; unmatched bases: 11. Germline lookup yields CDR1 SGDLS and CDR2 YYNGEE. The CDR3 loop reads CASSGGTGTATYEQYF. The CDR3 bases are TGTGCCAGCAGCGGAGGAACGGGGACAGCCACCTACGAGCAGTACTTC.

The gene calls are TRBV11-2 and TRBJ1-2, with 7 positions matching TRBD1. V lost 4 bases, J lost 4 bases, and 9 bases stayed unmatched. Germline assignment: CDR1 SGHAT and CDR2 FQNNGV. The CDR3 is 15 residues long. This CDR3 reads CASSSLGRGLYGYTF. The CDR3 nucleotides read TGTGCCAGCAGCTCCTTAGGAAGGGGGCTCTATGGCTACACCTTC.

The V call is TRBV9, the J call TRBJ2-3; perhaps TRBD1 as D (6 bases). V was trimmed by 0 bases and J by 0 bases, leaving 17 bases between them. The CDR3 loop spans 18 amino acids. The germline CDR1 and CDR2 sequences are SGDLS and YYNGEE. CDR3 protein: CASSVGWDTMASTDTQYF. In nucleotides, the CDR3 is TGTGCCAGCAGCGTAGGATGGGACACCATGGCTAGCACAGATACGCAGTATTTT.

J is TRBJ1-3 and V is TRBV2; 9 bases line up with TRBD1. Germline-derived CDR1 and CDR2 are SNHLY and FYNNEI. CDR3 length: 16 amino acids. J gave up 0 bases and V 8 bases, and 8 bases lay outside the gene matches. The CDR3 DNA follows: TGTGCCAGCCGCGGGGACAGGGCCATCTCTGGAAACACCATATATTTT. This gives the protein CASRGDRAISGNTIYF. Drawing the rest from reference TRBV2 and TRBJ1-3, the complete variable domain is EPEVTQTPSHQVTQMGQEVILRCVPISNHLYFYWYRQILGQKVEFLVSFYNNEISEKSEIFDDQFSVERPDGSNFTLKIRSTKLEDSAMYFCASRGDRAISGNTIYFGEGSWLTVV.

The rearrangement uses TRBV10-3 and TRBJ2-3, with D unclear. Germline V CDR1 and CDR2: ENHRY, SYGVKD. The V end lost 2 bases, the J end lost 0 bases, and 6 bases lay between the germline ends. This CDR3 is 14 amino acids long. The CDR3 DNA reads as TGTGCCATCAGTGAGGCACAGAGCACAGATACGCAGTATTTT. Translated, it gives CAISEAQSTDTQYF.

The chain joins TRBV7-2 to TRBJ1-5, with D possibly matching TRBD1 (6 bases). The V gene lost 2 bases and the J gene lost 2 bases, with 10 bases spanning the gap. Per the germline V gene, CDR1 is SGHTA and CDR2 is FQGNSA. This CDR3 is built from 15 residues. The CDR3 protein is CASSLIAGGNQPQHF. The DNA of the CDR3 is TGTGCCAGCAGCTTAATTGCAGGGGGCAATCAGCCCCAGCATTTT.

The chain has TRBV10-3 and TRBJ1-1, with 7 bases matching TRBD1. The V and J ends lost 0 bases and 8 bases, in that order; junction bases with no gene match: 9. The CDR3 length is 15 residues. The germline V gene has CDR1 ENHRY and CDR2 SYGVKD. Here the CDR3 DNA reads TGTGCCATCAGTGAGTCAGCAGGGGGTGTAGGCGAAGCTTTCTTT. As protein: CAISESAGGVGEAFF.

This chain connects TRBV6-6 to TRBJ1-2; D is perhaps TRBD1 (5 bases). Germline assignment: CDR1 MNHNY and CDR2 SVGAGI (reference sequence). This CDR3 comprises 14 residues. Trimming took off 6 bases at V and 7 bases at J, with 18 bases between the two ends. Written as DNA, the CDR3 is TGTGCCAGCAGATCTGGGCAGGGAAGGGGTGGCTACACCTTC. Translating gives CASRSGQGRGGYTF.

The genes are TRBV15 and TRBJ2-3, with D perhaps matching TRBD2 (5 bases). Trimming cost V 4 bases and J 4 bases, with 9 bases left between them. Germline V CDR1 and CDR2: LNHNV, YYDKDF (reference sequence). The CDR3 is made up of 13 amino acids. The CDR3 DNA follows: TGTGCCACCAGCACGATACTAGCAGATACGCAGTATTTT. It yields the protein CATSTILADTQYF.

The V and J genes are TRBV7-8 and TRBJ2-3, with D possibly TRBD1 on 5 matching bases. Germline loops: CDR1 SGHVS, CDR2 FQNEAQ. Trimming removed 5 bases from V and 0 bases from J, with 15 bases in between. CDR3 length: 16 amino acids. The CDR3 bases are TGTGCCAGCAGCCGAGTAAGGGGCCTTAGCACAGATACGCAGTATTTT. Protein product: CASSRVRGLSTDTQYF.

As DNA, the CDR3 is TGTGCCAGCAGTGCTGCGGGGGACTCTAGGTATGGCTACACCTTC. This codes for CASSAAGDSRYGYTF. The J gene is TRBJ1-2, the V gene TRBV28; tentatively, D is TRBD1 (5 bases). Germline assignment: CDR1 MDHEN and CDR2 SYDVKM. This CDR3 has 15 residues. The germline V and J ends were trimmed by 5 bases and 5 bases, with 18 bases remaining between them.

The V call is TRBV28, the J call TRBJ1-1; no reliable D call. The CDR3 has 11 residues. The germline gives CDR1 MDHEN, CDR2 SYDVKM. Trimming stripped 3 bases from V and 7 bases from J, with 6 bases between. Here the CDR3 reads CASSFFGEAFF. The CDR3 DNA sequence: TGTGCCAGCAGTTTCTTCGGTGAAGCTTTCTTT.

This chain uses TRBV5-1 with TRBJ2-1, with 10 bases matching TRBD2. The CDR3 has 14 amino acids. Looked up from germline, CDR1 is SGHRS and CDR2 is YFSETQ. With V trimmed by 0 bases and J by 9 bases, 3 bases remained unmatched. Written as DNA, the CDR3 is TGCGCCAGCAGCTTGGCACTAGCGGGGATTGAGCAGTTCTTC. Amino acid sequence: CASSLALAGIEQFF.

The chain joins TRBV6-1 to TRBJ2-7, with 7 bases that match TRBD1. The CDR3 has 16 residues. The junction had 10 bases not matched to a gene; V was cut back by 2 bases and J by 3 bases. The germline gives CDR1 MNHNS, CDR2 SASEGT. DNA for the CDR3: TGTGCCAGCAGTGAACAATTAAGGGGGCCGGGCTACGAGCAGTACTTC. It specifies CASSEQLRGPGYEQYF.